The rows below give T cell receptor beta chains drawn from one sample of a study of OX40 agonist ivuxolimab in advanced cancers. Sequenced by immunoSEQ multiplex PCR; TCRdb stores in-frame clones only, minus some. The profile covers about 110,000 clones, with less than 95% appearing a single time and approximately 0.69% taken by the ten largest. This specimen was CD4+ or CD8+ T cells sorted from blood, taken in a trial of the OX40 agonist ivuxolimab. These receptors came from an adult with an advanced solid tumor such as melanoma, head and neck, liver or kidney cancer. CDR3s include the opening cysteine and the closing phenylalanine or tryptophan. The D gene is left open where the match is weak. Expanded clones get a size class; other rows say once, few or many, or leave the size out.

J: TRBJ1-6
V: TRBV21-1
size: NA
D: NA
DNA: TGTGCCAGCAGCAAAGCGCGGGCCCGGAGCTCCTATAATTCACCCCTCCACTTT
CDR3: CASSKARARSSYNSPLHF

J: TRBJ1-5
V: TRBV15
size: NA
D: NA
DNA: TGTGCCACCACCGGGAGACAGCCCCAGCATTTT
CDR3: CATTGRQPQHF

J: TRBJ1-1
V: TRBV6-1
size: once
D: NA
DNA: TGTGCCAGCAGTGCCTTAGGGTCTGCTGAAGCTTTCTTT
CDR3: CASSALGSAEAFF

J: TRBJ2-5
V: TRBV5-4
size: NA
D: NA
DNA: TGTGCCAGCAGCTTGGTGGGGCAGCAAGAGACCCAGTACTTC
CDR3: CASSLVGQQETQYF

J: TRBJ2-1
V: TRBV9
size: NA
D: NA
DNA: TGTGCCAGCAGCGTAGATCAGGGGAGCTCCTACAATGAGCAGTTCTTC
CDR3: CASSVDQGSSYNEQFF

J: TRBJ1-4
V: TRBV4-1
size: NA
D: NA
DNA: TGCGCCAGCATGGGTCACAATAATGAAAAACTGTTTTTT
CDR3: CASMGHNNEKLFF

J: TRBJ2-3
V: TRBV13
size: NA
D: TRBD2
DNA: TGTGCCAGCAGCTTGAGCGGGGCGCTCACAGATACGCAGTATTTT
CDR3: CASSLSGALTDTQYF

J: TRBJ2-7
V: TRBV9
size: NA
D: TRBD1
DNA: TGTGCCAGCAGCGTAGGTGGAAGGACAGGGGGCTACGAGCAGTACTTC
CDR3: CASSVGGRTGGYEQYF

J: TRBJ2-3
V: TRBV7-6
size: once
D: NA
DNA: TGTGCCAGCAGCTTAGCGCACAGGACAGATACGCAGTATTTT
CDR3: CASSLAHRTDTQYF

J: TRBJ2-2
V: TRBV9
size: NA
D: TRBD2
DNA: TGTGCCAGCAGCGCCAGACTAGCGGTCACCGGGGAGCTGTTTTTT
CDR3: CASSARLAVTGELFF

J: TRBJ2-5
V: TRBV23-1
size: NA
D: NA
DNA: TGCGCCAGCTCAGCCTTCGGCAGGGCAGAGACCCAGTACTTC
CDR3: CASSAFGRAETQYF

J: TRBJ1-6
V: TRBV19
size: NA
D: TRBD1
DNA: TGTGCCAGTAGGGGGTCCGGGACAGGGAATTCACCCCTCCACTTT
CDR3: CASRGSGTGNSPLHF

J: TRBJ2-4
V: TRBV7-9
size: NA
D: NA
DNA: TGTGCCAGCAGCTCGAACCCCGAAAACATTCAGTACTTC
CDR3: CASSSNPENIQYF

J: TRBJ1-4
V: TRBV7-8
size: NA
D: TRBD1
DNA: TGTGCCAGCAGCCCGACAGGGACTAATGAAAAACTGTTTTTT
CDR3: CASSPTGTNEKLFF

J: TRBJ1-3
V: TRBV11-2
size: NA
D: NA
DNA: TGTGCCAGAGGGGGGCAGTTCTCTGGAAACACCATATATTTT
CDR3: CARGGQFSGNTIYF

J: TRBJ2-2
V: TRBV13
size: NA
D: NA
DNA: TGTGCCAGCAGAAAGGGAGGCTTCACCGGGGAGCTGTTTTTT
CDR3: CASRKGGFTGELFF

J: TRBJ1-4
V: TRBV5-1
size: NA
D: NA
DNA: TGCGCCAGCAGCTGGGGGACACGTCATGAAAAACTGTTTTTT
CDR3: CASSWGTRHEKLFF

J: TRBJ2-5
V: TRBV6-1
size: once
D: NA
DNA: TGTGCCAGCAGAGAACTAGGAGAGACCCAGTACTTC
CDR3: CASRELGETQYF

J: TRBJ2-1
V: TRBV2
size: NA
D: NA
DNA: NA
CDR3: CASSGAFSSILAYNEQFF

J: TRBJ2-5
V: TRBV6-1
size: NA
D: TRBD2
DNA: TGTGCCAGCAGTGAAGCGAGACTAGCGGGGCAAGAGACCCAGTACTTC
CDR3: CASSEARLAGQETQYF

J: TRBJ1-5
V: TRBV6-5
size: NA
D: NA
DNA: TGTGCCAGCAGTTGGAGGGAAACTCATCAGCCCCAGCATTTT
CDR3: CASSWRETHQPQHF

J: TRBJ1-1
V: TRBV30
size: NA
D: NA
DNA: TGTGCCTGGGTCAATTGGAACACTGAAGCTTTCTTT
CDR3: CAWVNWNTEAFF

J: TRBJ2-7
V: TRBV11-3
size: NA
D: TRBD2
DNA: TGTGCCAGCAGCTCCCAGGGGACTAGCTCCCACGAGCAGTACTTC
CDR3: CASSSQGTSSHEQYF

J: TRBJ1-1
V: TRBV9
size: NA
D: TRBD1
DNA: TGTGCCAGCAGCATCCTGACAGGGATAACTGAAGCTTTCTTT
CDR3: CASSILTGITEAFF

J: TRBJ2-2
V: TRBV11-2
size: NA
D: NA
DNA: TGTGCCAGCAGCTCAAGATCAGGGGCGGTCGGGGAGCTGTTTTTT
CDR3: CASSSRSGAVGELFF

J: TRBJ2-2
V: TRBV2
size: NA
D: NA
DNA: TGTGCCAGCCGCAGGGAGGGGGGAACAATCGGGGAGCTGTTTTTT
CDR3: CASRREGGTIGELFF

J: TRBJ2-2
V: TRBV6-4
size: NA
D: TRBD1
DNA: TGTGCCAGCAGAAGACAGGGTCTCACCGGGGAGCTGTTTTTT
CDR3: CASRRQGLTGELFF

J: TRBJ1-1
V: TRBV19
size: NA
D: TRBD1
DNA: TGTGCCAGTAGCCAGCGACAGGGGGCGAACACTGAAGCTTTCTTT
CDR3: CASSQRQGANTEAFF

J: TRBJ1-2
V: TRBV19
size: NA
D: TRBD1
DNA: TGTGCCAGTAGACCCCGGGGACAGCCGGATGGCTACACCTTC
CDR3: CASRPRGQPDGYTF

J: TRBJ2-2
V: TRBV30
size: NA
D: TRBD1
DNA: TGTGCCTGGAACAGGGGGGTTAACACCGGGGAGCTGTTTTTT
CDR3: CAWNRGVNTGELFF

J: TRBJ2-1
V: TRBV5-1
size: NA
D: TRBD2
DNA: TGCGCCAGCAGCTTGGGACTAGCGGATGAGCAGTTCTTC
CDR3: CASSLGLADEQFF

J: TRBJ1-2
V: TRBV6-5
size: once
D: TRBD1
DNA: TGTGCCAGCAGTGCTCCGGGACAGGGTAATGGCTACACCTTC
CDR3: CASSAPGQGNGYTF

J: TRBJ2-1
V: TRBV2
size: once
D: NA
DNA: TGTGCCAGCAATCTGGGGGGCCGGGGCAATGAGCAGTTCTTC
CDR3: CASNLGGRGNEQFF

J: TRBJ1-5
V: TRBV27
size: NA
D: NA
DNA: TGTGCCAGCAGTTTTACAGGCAATCAGCCCCAGCATTTT
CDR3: CASSFTGNQPQHF

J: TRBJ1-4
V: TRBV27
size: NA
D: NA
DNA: TGTGCCAGCAGTTTTAGACCGGGGATGGAAAAACTGTTTTTT
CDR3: CASSFRPGMEKLFF

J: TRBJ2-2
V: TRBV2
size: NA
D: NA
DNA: TGTGCCAGCAGTGAAGGTCAGCCGGGGGTCGGGGAGCTGTTTTTT
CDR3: CASSEGQPGVGELFF

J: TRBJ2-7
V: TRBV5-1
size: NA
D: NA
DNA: TGCGCCAGCAGCTTGGGATTGGGGACCCACGAGCAGTACTTC
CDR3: CASSLGLGTHEQYF

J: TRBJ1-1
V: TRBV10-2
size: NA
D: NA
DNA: TGCGCCAGCAGGGGTTGGACCGAGAACACTGAAGCTTTCTTT
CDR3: CASRGWTENTEAFF

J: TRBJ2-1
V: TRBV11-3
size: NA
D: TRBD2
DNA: TGTGCCAGCAGCTTGACTAAGGGTAGCGGGAGGGTGGATGAGCAGTTCTTC
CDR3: CASSLTKGSGRVDEQFF

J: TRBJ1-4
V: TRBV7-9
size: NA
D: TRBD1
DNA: TGTGCCAGCAGCTCAGGACAGGGTAGGGAAAAACTGTTTTTT
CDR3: CASSSGQGREKLFF

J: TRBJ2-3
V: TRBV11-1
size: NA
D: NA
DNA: TGTGCCAGCAGCCCAAGAGGTGATGGAGAAACAGATACGCAGTATTTT
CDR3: CASSPRGDGETDTQYF

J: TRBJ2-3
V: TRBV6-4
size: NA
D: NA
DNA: TGTGCCAGCAGGACTAGTTCAACCACAGATACGCAGTATTTT
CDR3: CASRTSSTTDTQYF

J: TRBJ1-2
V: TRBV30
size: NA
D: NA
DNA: TGTGCCTGGAGTGTACGGGGATCTGTGAACTATGGCTACACCTTC
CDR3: CAWSVRGSVNYGYTF

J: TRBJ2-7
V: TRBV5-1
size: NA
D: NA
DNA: TGCGCCAGCAGGGGGCAAGCAGGCACCTACGAGCAGTACTTC
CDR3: CASRGQAGTYEQYF

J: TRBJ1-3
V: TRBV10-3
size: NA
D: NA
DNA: TGTGCCATCATGGCCTCCAGCTCTGGAAACACCATATATTTT
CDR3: CAIMASSSGNTIYF

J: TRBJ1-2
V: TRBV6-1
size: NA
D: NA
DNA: TGTGCCAGCAGTGTAGACATGAAATATGGCTACACCTTC
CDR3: CASSVDMKYGYTF

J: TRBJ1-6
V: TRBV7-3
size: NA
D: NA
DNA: TGTGCCAGCAAGGCCGATTATAATTCACCCCTCCACTTT
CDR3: CASKADYNSPLHF

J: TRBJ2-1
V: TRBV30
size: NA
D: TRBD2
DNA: TGTGCCTGGAGACCCCCGGGACTAGGATACAATGAGCAGTTCTTC
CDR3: CAWRPPGLGYNEQFF

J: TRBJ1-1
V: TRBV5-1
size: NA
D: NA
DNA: TGCGCCAGCAGCAACGACGGGAACACTGAAGCTTTCTTT
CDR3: CASSNDGNTEAFF

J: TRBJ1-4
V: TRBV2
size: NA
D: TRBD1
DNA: TGTGCCAGCAGGACAGGGAAGGGCGGTGAAAAACTGTTTTTT
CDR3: CASRTGKGGEKLFF